A single sample is the source of the 5 T cell receptor beta chains below, sequenced in a study of blood T cells in healthy people across ages. Together with a sample-barcoded 5' primer, a J-beta primer mix was included in a second PCR lasting about 6 to 11 cycles. TCRdb passed the 5' RACE reads through MiXCR, listing each CDR3 protein once. This sample carries roughly 800,000 distinct CDR3 sequences, roughly 64% of them seen once, and the ten largest clones take approximately 23%. The sequenced sample was blood. The source is a man aged 30 to 45 in good health.

There are a few counts of this clonotype. The chain couples TRBV7-2 to TRBJ2-3; a possible D gene is TRBD1 (5 bases). The CDR3 totals 13 residues. Germline V gene sequence: CDR1 SGHTA, CDR2 FQGNSA. Trimming removed 6 bases at V and 5 bases at J, with 12 bases between. The CDR3 here is CASRGASQDTQYF. Here the CDR3 DNA reads TGTGCCAGCAGAGGGGCTTCTCAAGATACGCAGTATTTT.

The chain links TRBV27 to TRBJ2-7; perhaps TRBD2 as D (5 bases). Germline CDR1 MNHEY, CDR2 SMNVEV (reference sequence). The CDR3 covers 16 residues. V dropped 5 bases and J dropped 9 bases, with 26 bases sitting between them. CDR3 region: CASSSGPPSTYNGQYF. CDR3 coding DNA: TGTGCCAGCAGTAGCGGCCCGCCGTCGACTTACAATGGGCAGTACTTC.

This clonotype occurred a few times. This rearrangement joins TRBV12-3 or TRBV12-4 to TRBJ1-5, with D tentatively TRBD1 (6 bases). V lost 2 bases to trimming and J lost 4 bases, with 9 bases between them. The CDR3 consists of 14 residues. The CDR3 spells CASSLYQGNQPQHF. DNA for the CDR3: TGTGCCAGCAGTTTATACCAGGGGAATCAGCCCCAGCATTTT.

This clonotype was found many times. The chain is built from TRBV6-6 and TRBJ2-6; the D is unclear. This CDR3 is 13 amino acids long. Germline values: CDR1 MNHNY, CDR2 SVGAGI (reference sequence). The V end lost 5 bases, the J end lost 2 bases, and 4 bases lay between the germline ends. CDR3 nucleotides: TGTGCCAGCAGTAGAGCTGGGGCCAACGTCCTGACTTTC. Translated, it gives CASSRAGANVLTF.

This clonotype was counted once. The rearrangement joins TRBV6-1 to TRBJ2-6; 8 bases fit TRBD1. The CDR3 totals 15 residues. CDR1 and CDR2 from the germline V gene are MNHNS and SASEGT. V shed 6 bases, J shed 0 bases, and the junction held 1 base outside the gene matches. CDR3 nucleotides: TGTGCCAGCAGAACAGGGGGCTCTGGGGCCAACGTCCTGACTTTC. It codes for CASRTGGSGANVLTF.